The clone carrying this T cell receptor (beta chain) was observed many times. Its matching antigen is unknown. The sample comes from a study of neurological immune-mediated disorders. Whole-study results and caveats: Expanded clones shared no identical CDR3 amino acid sequences across subjects, which suggested private TCR-beta repertoires in all groups.

Time point given: longitudinal time-point 2. The unsorted libraries had their origin in 2 million PBMCs stored at -80 C. Each TCR transcript was tagged with a 10-nucleotide random UMI during 5'RACE. TCRdb recomputed calls from the 5' RACE reads with MiXCR, one row per CDR3 protein. This sample has over 55,000 distinct CDR3 sequences, with roughly 9.8% found just once. This receptor was obtained from a man aged 25 to 40 in good health. Sequenced material: PBMCs.

In DNA, the CDR3 is TGCAGCGCTGGGGGGGGGGTCAATGAGCAGTTCTTC. Protein sequence: CSAGGGVNEQFF. V gene TRBV29-1 combines with J gene TRBJ2-1; 7 nucleotides align to TRBD2. The CDR3 spans 12 residues. Germline V lookup: CDR1 SQVTM, CDR2 ANQGSEA. The trim removed 7 bases at V and 6 bases at J, leaving 6 bases unmatched.